This TCR beta chain was sequenced for a study of CD8+CD57+ T cells in acquired aplastic anemia. Looking at the study overall: CD4+ reads averaged approximately 9.9 million in healthy donors.

CDR1 and CDR2 (germline): DFQATT, SNEGSKA (reference sequence). V dropped 6 bases and J dropped 1; count of bases not matched to a gene: 16. The CDR3 loop spans 18 amino acids. Investigators profiled TCR beta VDJ and CDR3 from genomic DNA template. TCRdb re-called the reads through MiXCR, storing one row per CDR3 protein. The data contain some 200,000 distinct CDR3 sequences, roughly 57% of them singletons. This TCR derives from a human donor in good health. This sequence joins TRBV20-1 and TRBJ1-3; TRBD1 matches at 9 bases. Sample: sorted CD4+, CD8+, or CD8+CD57+ T cells (not recorded which) from PBMCs. CDR3 DNA: TGCAGTGCCCCTGGGGGGGGGGGACAGGGTGGGTCTGGAAACACCATATATTTT. This sequence encodes CSAPGGGGQGGSGNTIYF.